This TCR beta chain was observed in a study of blood T cell repertoires in COVID-19 (dated by TCRdb to the early 2020s). In the study overall: The collaborator samples originated in the United States, Italy and Spain and spanned the acute and convalescent phases of COVID-19. The prospective study material was composed of cDNA or gDNA derived from T cells, B-cell-depleted T cells, or PBMCs. The dataset comprised deeply sampled blood TCRbeta repertoires from subjects exposed to, actively infected with, or recovered from COVID-19. The repertoires were made available in a free public database intended to serve as a resource for research on the immune response to SARS-CoV-2. The samples were drawn from two sources: the first 160 participants of the ongoing ImmuneRACE study, and 1,200 or so subjects contributed by 6 global collaborators. Sample metadata almost always included a de-identified subject ID, COVID-19 status, age in years and sex. Where HLA class I and class II types were available, the types were taken from metadata supplied by the sample provider, not from assay-based typing.

TCRbeta CDR3 regions were amplified from genomic DNA using the immunoSEQ Assay, a bias-controlled multiplex PCR. The source study handled its data this way. The number of nucleated cells in each sample was estimated by amplification of reference gene primers within the assay. To quantify the absolute abundance of each unique TCRbeta CDR3 rearrangement, sequence reads were collapsed and filtered. Productive Simpson clonality was computed per sample as the square root of Simpson's diversity index over productive rearrangements. The table was pulled from immuneACCESS by TCRdb, which kept in-frame rearrangements only. Such tables lose some clones; where checked, under half of the loss comes from unresolved V genes, and the rest has no known cause. D and trimming come from the DNA, and the V and J calls and clone size come from that table. For this sample there are around 100,000 clones; approximately 85% appear just once. The ten largest clones take up approximately 7.9% of the sample.

To note about this clone: This clone's antigen is unknown. No qualities accompany the bases; no much larger clone lies one base away.

Collaborating institutions collected whole blood in K2EDTA tubes following their own protocols. Collaborator samples were shipped for TCRbeta analysis as frozen whole blood, isolated PBMCs, or DNA extracted from either sample type. Results the study describes overall, beyond this receptor: The quantity of clinical and demographic metadata differed by source and by participant and was supplied without curation.

The CDR3 starts with the cysteine, ends with the phenylalanine, and has 14 residues. Left in the record is the CDR3 DNA by itself, 42 bases read in frame from the first base. Clipping removes 10 bases from V and 0 bases from J, with 7 as the unmatched junction base count. Material for sequencing was peripheral blood. The clonotype originates from a man in his sixties or seventies with acute or convalescent COVID-19. The V gene is TRBV23-1 and the J gene is TRBJ2-7; TRBD1 lines up with 9 middle nucleotides. Being an ORF, TRBV23-1 has a function that is uncertain. The CDR3 protein sequence reads: CAIPGDRVSYEQYF. The sequenced DNA: TGCGCCATCCCAGGGGACAGGGTCTCCTACGAGCAGTACTTC.